This T cell receptor beta chain was identified in a study of blood T cells in healthy people across ages. Findings of the study overall: Both higher diversity and more naive CD4+ cells marked long-lived donors when set against aged donors. Calculation of diversity from one million T cells yielded estimates considered to be underestimates.

Approximately 9 milliliters was the volume of peripheral blood drawn from each donor. Then a second PCR, running about 6 to 12 cycles, was carried out with a sample-barcoded 5' primer and a J-beta primer mix. Unique molecular identifiers of 12 random nucleotides labeled each cDNA. Each CDR3 protein is one row after TCRdb ran MiXCR on the 5' RACE reads. Among 750,000 to 950,000 distinct CDR3 sequences listed, almost 30% were seen once. Germline CDR1 and CDR2: DFQATT and SNEGSKA (reference sequence). CDR3 length: 16 amino acids. V lost 3 bases and J lost 4, with 19 bases in between. Many counts were recorded for this clonotype. The antigen remains undetermined. These same data were also listed under a study on T cells of mothers and their children.

The chain combines TRBV20-1 with TRBJ2-1; D is possibly TRBD1 or TRBD2 (6 bases each). Material: blood. This receptor was identified in a woman aged 40-49 years in good health. The CDR3 sequence is CSARFRRGGIYNEQFF. CDR3 coding DNA: TGCAGTGCTAGGTTCAGGAGAGGGGGGATATACAATGAGCAGTTCTTC.